This T cell receptor beta chain was recovered during a study of regulatory T cells in long-lasting Graves disease. Time point in this sample: persistent/refractory GD, antithyroid drugs over 5 years with positive TRAb. PBMC RNA served as the TCR library source. The germline gives CDR1 SQVTM, CDR2 ANQGSEA. The V gene lost 2 bases and the J gene lost 2 bases, with 7 bases spanning the gap. The CDR3 has 12 residues. In building TCR beta libraries, iRepertoire HTBI primers were used together with Arm-PCR of CDR3 regions. TCRdb called the multiplex PCR reads again in MiXCR, with one record for every CDR3 protein. The sample carries roughly 450,000 distinct CDR3 sequences, about 20% recorded once.

V usage is TRBV29-1 and J usage is TRBJ2-7; D unclear. Sequencing used peripheral blood mononuclear cells (PBMCs), obtained when the disease was refractory, from a patient treated with antithyroid drugs. The sequence came from a female donor with Graves disease. CDR3 loop: CSVETDTYEQYF. The CDR3, as DNA: TGCAGCGTTGAAACGGATACCTACGAGCAGTACTTC.